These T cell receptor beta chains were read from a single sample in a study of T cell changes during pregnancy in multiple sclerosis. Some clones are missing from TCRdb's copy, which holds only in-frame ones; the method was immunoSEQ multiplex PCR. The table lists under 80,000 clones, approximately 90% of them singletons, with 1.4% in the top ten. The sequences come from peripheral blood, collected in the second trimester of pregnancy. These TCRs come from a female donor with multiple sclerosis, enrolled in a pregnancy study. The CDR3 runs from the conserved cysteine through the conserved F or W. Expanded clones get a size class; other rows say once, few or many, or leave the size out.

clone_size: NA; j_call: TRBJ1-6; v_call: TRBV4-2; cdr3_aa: CASSQDPGRNSPLHF
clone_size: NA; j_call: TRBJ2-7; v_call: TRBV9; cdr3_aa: CASSPRTSGSYEQYF
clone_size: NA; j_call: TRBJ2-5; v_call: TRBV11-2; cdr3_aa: CASSLVPPRGLGETQYF
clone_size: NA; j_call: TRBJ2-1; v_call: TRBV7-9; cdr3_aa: CASSLIRTSGKQFF
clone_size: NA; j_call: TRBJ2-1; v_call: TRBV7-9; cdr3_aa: CASSPTGGTANSYNEQFF
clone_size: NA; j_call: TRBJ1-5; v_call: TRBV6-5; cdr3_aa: CATNTGGSDQPQHF
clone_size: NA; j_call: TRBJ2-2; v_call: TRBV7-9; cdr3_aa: CASSPFGQGVTGELFF
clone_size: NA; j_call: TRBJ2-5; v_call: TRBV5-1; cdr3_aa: CASSFGTSGDTQYF
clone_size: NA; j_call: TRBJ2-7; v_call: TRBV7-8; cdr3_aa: CASSYITDSYEQYF
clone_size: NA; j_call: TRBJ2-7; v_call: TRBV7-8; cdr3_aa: CASSLDLAGGSYEQYF
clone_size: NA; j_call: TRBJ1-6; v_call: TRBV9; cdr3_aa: CASSVGPPRTGSHNSPLHF
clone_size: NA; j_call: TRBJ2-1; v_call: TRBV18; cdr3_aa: CASSPTSASGKANEQFF
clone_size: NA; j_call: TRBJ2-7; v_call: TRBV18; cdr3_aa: CASSGGLAGFYEQYF
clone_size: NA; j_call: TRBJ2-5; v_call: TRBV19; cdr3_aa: CASSIQGKETQYF
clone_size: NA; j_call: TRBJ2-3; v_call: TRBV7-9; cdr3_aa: CASSLLTGQASNF
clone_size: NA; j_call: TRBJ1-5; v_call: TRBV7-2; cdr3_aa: CASSLVLGYSNQPQHF
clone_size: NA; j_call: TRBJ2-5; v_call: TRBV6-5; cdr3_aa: CASSYSGQVVETQYF
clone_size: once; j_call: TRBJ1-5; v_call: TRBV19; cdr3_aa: CASSIGGGGGQPQHF
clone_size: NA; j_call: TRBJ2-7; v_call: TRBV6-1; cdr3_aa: CASSELRLSSYEQYF
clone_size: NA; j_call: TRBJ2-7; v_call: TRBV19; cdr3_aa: CASSIWTGSYEQYF
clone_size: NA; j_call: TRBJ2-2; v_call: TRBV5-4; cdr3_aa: CASSLEGTGPSELFF
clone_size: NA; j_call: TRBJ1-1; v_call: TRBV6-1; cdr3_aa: CASNLQTEAFF